Shown below are 22 T cell receptor beta chains from a single sample sequenced in a study of T cells in Graves' hyperthyroidism and ophthalmopathy. It was RNA transcripts that yielded the amplified TCR beta CDR3 regions. HTBI primers were employed in a first-round RT-PCR of the TCR CDR3. TCRdb ran MiXCR on the multiplex PCR reads and lists one entry per CDR3 protein. The table records 500,000 or so distinct CDR3 sequences, 15% to 20% of them present only once. The sample comprised blood. Receptor source: a young woman with Graves' ophthalmopathy.

This clonotype has a handful of counts. V gene TRBV9 combines with J gene TRBJ1-6; D unresolved. This CDR3 has 15 amino acids. V was trimmed by 0 bases and J by 5 bases, leaving 9 bases between them. The germline V gene encodes CDR1 SGDLS and CDR2 YYNGEE. CDR3 protein: CASSVEQQHNSPLHF. In DNA, the CDR3 is TGTGCCAGCAGCGTAGAACAGCAGCATAATTCACCCCTCCACTTT.

This clonotype came up a few times. This chain joins TRBV4-1 and TRBJ2-7, with unresolved D. CDR1 and CDR2 (germline): MGHRA, YSYEKL. The CDR3 totals 13 residues. The germline V and J ends were trimmed by 0 bases and 4 bases, with 7 bases remaining between them. CDR3 coding DNA: TGCGCCAGCAGCCAAGATAATGCGTACGAGCAGTACTTC. This codes for CASSQDNAYEQYF.

The CDR3 DNA reads TGTGCCAGCAGTGTCCTGGGGGACACTGAAGCTTTCTTT. It codes for CASSVLGDTEAFF. The rearrangement links TRBV6-1 to TRBJ1-1, with a possible D match to TRBD1 (5 bases). The V gene's germline CDR1 is MNHNS and CDR2 SASEGT. Trimming left V 4 bases short and J 3 bases short, with 9 bases between. CDR3 length: 13 amino acids.

This clonotype was observed a handful of times. A junction boundary mismatches the germline segment, possibly from a read error. V usage is TRBV5-1 and J usage is TRBJ1-4; D unresolved. The CDR3 sequence is 13 residues long. CDR1 and CDR2 from the germline V gene are SGHRS and YFSETQ. CDR3 DNA: TGTGCCAGCAGCCGGGGTGATAATGAAAAACTGTTTTTT. Translation: CASSRGDNEKLFF.

Concerning this clonotype itself: A much more abundant neighbour one base away suggests this may be a read error. V usage is TRBV20-1 and J usage is TRBJ2-5; weak D call: TRBD2 (6 bases). CDR1 and CDR2 (germline): DFQATT, SNEGSKA (reference sequence). This CDR3 is built from 14 residues. In nucleotides, the CDR3 is TGCAGTGCTAGGAATAGCGGTTACCAAGAGACCCGGTACTTC. This codes for CSARNSGYQETRYF.

This clonotype has a count of ten or more. The chain recombines TRBV7-2 with TRBJ1-2; D ambiguous. Trimming removed 5 bases from V and 8 bases from J, with 12 bases in between. Germline loops: CDR1 SGHTA, CDR2 FQGNSA. The CDR3 runs 12 residues. The CDR3 is CASSPTSGGYTF. CDR3 nucleotide sequence: TGTGCCAGCAGCCCCACCTCGGGGGGCTACACCTTC.

This clonotype was found many times. The V and J genes are TRBV7-2 and TRBJ1-4; 7 positions agree with TRBD1. The CDR3 runs 15 residues. The germline V gene encodes CDR1 SGHTA and CDR2 FQGNSA. The junction had 8 bases not matched to a gene; V was cut back by 5 bases and J by 5 bases. The CDR3 here is CASSDPGTENEKLFF. The CDR3 DNA reads as TGTGCCAGCAGCGACCCCGGGACAGAAAATGAAAAACTGTTTTTT.

This clonotype was seen at least ten times. The rearrangement uses TRBV7-9 and TRBJ1-1, with 7 bases aligning to TRBD1. Germline loops: CDR1 SEHNR, CDR2 FQNEAQ (reference sequence). The junction had 13 bases not matched to a gene; V was cut back by 5 bases and J by 7 bases. CDR3 length: 15 amino acids. The CDR3 protein is CASSLGSGTDGEAFF. The DNA of the CDR3 is TGTGCCAGCAGCCTAGGGTCCGGGACAGATGGTGAAGCTTTCTTT.

This rearrangement joins TRBV2 to TRBJ1-4; D gene uncertain. The CDR3 extends over 11 amino acids. V was trimmed by 6 bases and J by 8 bases, leaving 7 bases between them. Looked up from germline, CDR1 is SNHLY and CDR2 is FYNNEI. The CDR3 is CASRKEEKLFF. In nucleotides, the CDR3 is TGTGCCAGCAGGAAAGAGGAAAAACTGTTTTTT.

This clonotype occurred a few times. The V gene is TRBV7-9, the J gene TRBJ2-5, with a weak D call TRBD2 (5 bases). The ends were cut back, 6 bases at V and 1 base at J, with 9 bases in the middle. The CDR3 consists of 13 residues. Germline V lookup: CDR1 SEHNR, CDR2 FQNEAQ (reference sequence). The CDR3 protein is CASRDGVQETQYF. DNA of the CDR3: TGTGCCAGCAGAGACGGGGTCCAAGAGACCCAGTACTTC.

This clonotype was seen a handful of times. The chain links TRBV11-2 to TRBJ2-5; TRBD2 matches 13 bases. The CDR3 consists of 18 residues. V shed 5 bases, J shed 0 bases, and the junction held 9 bases outside the gene matches. CDR1 is SGHAT, CDR2 FQNNGV, per germline. This CDR3 reads CASSPGTSGAAYQETQYF. In DNA, the CDR3 is TGTGCCAGCAGCCCTGGGACTAGCGGGGCCGCTTACCAAGAGACCCAGTACTTC. The full variable domain, in which reference TRBV11-2 and TRBJ2-5 provide the parts outside the CDR3, is EAGVAQSPRYKIIEKRQSVAFWCNPISGHATLYWYQQILGQGPKLLIQFQNNGVVDDSQLPKDRFSAERLKGVDSTLKIQPAKLEDSAVYLCASSPGTSGAAYQETQYFGPGTRLLVL.

This clonotype was seen at least ten times. The chain carries TRBV20-1 and TRBJ2-5; D not certain. V lost 3 bases, J lost 0 bases, and 5 bases lay in between. Germline CDR1 reads DFQATT; CDR2 reads SNEGSKA (reference sequence). CDR3 size: 12 residues. The CDR3 bases are TGCAGTGCTAGTAGGTACCAAGAGACCCAGTACTTC. Protein product: CSASRYQETQYF.

This chain connects TRBV6-2 or TRBV6-3 to TRBJ2-5; tentative D call: TRBD2 (5 bases). The ends were cut back, 8 bases at V and 5 bases at J, with 15 bases in the middle. The CDR3 runs to 13 residues. CDR1 is MNHEY, CDR2 SVGEGT, per germline. CDR3 loop: CASRGRGFETQYF. The CDR3 nucleotides read TGTGCCAGCCGCGGGCGTGGCTTTGAGACCCAGTACTTC.

In its sample, this clonotype was seen many times. CDR3 DNA: TGCAGTGCTAGATCAGGGGGGGGCACTGAAGCTTTCTTT. It yields the protein CSARSGGGTEAFF. V is TRBV20-1 and J is TRBJ1-1; TRBD1 aligns across 7 bases. The CDR3 runs to 13 residues. After removal of 2 bases from V and 4 bases from J, the junction contained 4 bases not matched to a gene. Germline CDR1 and CDR2: DFQATT and SNEGSKA (reference sequence).

The rearrangement joins TRBV20-1 to TRBJ2-3; D perhaps matches TRBD2 (6 bases). The CDR3 has 14 amino acids. Germline V gene sequence: CDR1 DFQATT, CDR2 SNEGSKA (reference sequence). V gave up 0 bases and J gave up 0 bases, with 7 bases separating them. This CDR3 reads CSAREGTSTDTQYF. CDR3 nucleotides: TGCAGTGCTAGAGAGGGGACTAGCACAGATACGCAGTATTTT.

This sequence joins TRBV28 and TRBJ1-3, with D unresolved. CDR1 is MDHEN, CDR2 SYDVKM, per germline. The CDR3 totals 15 residues. V lost 4 bases and J 4 bases, leaving 14 bases between the germline ends. This CDR3 is CASSSHIGPGNTIYF. CDR3 coding DNA: TGTGCCAGCAGTTCTCATATCGGCCCCGGAAACACCATATATTTT.

This clonotype was found a few times. The rearrangement joins TRBV7-9 to TRBJ2-2; D call uncertain. The CDR3 is 15 residues long. V dropped 4 bases and J dropped 4 bases, with 13 bases sitting between them. CDR1 SEHNR and CDR2 FQNEAQ come from the germline V gene (reference sequence). The CDR3 region has the DNA TGTGCCAGCAGCTCTATGGAACGGGCCACCGGGGAGCTGTTTTTT. Protein sequence: CASSSMERATGELFF.

The V call is TRBV19, the J call TRBJ1-2, with 10 bases matching TRBD1. The CDR3 length is 15 residues. Unmatched junction bases numbered 7, after V lost 2 bases and J lost 7 bases. CDR1 is LNHDA and CDR2 is SQIVND in the germline V gene (reference sequence). The CDR3: CASSISWDRGRGYTF. The CDR3 bases are TGTGCCAGTAGTATATCGTGGGACAGGGGCCGTGGCTACACCTTC. The variable domain in full, completed from reference TRBV19 and TRBJ1-2, reads DGGITQSPKYLFRKEGQNVTLSCEQNLNHDAMYWYRQDPGQGLRLIYYSQIVNDFQKGDIAEGYSVSREKKESFPLTVTSAQKNPTAFYLCASSISWDRGRGYTFGSGTRLTVV.

The CDR3 sequence is CASSQVPTGTQSYEQYF. The DNA for the CDR3 is TGTGCCAGCAGCCAAGTACCGACCGGGACTCAGTCCTACGAGCAGTACTTC. The chain links TRBV14 to TRBJ2-7, with D perhaps TRBD2 (6 bases). The V end lost 1 base, the J end lost 1 base, and 17 bases lay between the germline ends. This CDR3 comprises 17 residues. The germline V gene encodes CDR1 SGHDN and CDR2 FVKESK.

This clonotype was counted once. The rearrangement uses TRBV19 and TRBJ1-3; the D gene is possibly TRBD1 (5 bases). The V and J ends lost 5 bases and 5 bases respectively, with 22 bases between them. Germline V gene lookup returns CDR1 LNHDA and CDR2 SQIVND (reference sequence). This CDR3 is 17 amino acids long. The CDR3 reads CASSGVRGTSSRNTIYF. The CDR3 DNA reads as TGTGCCAGTAGTGGGGTCCGGGGGACGTCGTCACGAAACACCATATATTTT. Full variable domain (missing parts from reference TRBV19 and TRBJ1-3): DGGITQSPKYLFRKEGQNVTLSCEQNLNHDAMYWYRQDPGQGLRLIYYSQIVNDFQKGDIAEGYSVSREKKESFPLTVTSAQKNPTAFYLCASSGVRGTSSRNTIYFGEGSWLTVV.

This clonotype showed up just a few times. The chain recombines TRBV2 with TRBJ2-1; D could derive from TRBD1 or TRBD2 (5 bases each). V dropped 6 bases and J dropped 2 bases, with 14 bases sitting between them. The CDR3 contains 15 residues. Germline assignment: CDR1 SNHLY and CDR2 FYNNEI. This chain's CDR3 is CASSYGTATYNEQFF. In nucleotides, the CDR3 is TGTGCCAGCAGCTATGGGACCGCAACCTACAATGAGCAGTTCTTC.

V is TRBV15 and J is TRBJ1-2, with unresolved D. The CDR3 spans 15 residues. CDR1 and CDR2 from the germline V gene are LNHNV and YYDKDF (reference sequence). V was shortened by 1 base and J by 4 bases, with 13 bases between the two germline ends. CDR3 in amino acids: CATSRGRTGGYGYTF. Written as DNA, the CDR3 is TGTGCCACCAGCAGAGGGCGGACCGGCGGCTATGGCTACACCTTC.